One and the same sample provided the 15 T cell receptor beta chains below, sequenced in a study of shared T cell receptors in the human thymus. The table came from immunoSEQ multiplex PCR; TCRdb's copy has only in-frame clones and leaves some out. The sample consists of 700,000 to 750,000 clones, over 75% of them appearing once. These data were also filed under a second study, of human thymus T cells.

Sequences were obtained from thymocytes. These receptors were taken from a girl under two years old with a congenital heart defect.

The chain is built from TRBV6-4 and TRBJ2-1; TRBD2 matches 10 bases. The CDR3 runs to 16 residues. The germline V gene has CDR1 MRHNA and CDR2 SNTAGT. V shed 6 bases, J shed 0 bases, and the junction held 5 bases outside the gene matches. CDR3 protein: CASRSSGGSSYNEQFF. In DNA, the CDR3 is TGTGCCAGCAGAAGTAGCGGGGGGAGCTCCTACAATGAGCAGTTCTTC.

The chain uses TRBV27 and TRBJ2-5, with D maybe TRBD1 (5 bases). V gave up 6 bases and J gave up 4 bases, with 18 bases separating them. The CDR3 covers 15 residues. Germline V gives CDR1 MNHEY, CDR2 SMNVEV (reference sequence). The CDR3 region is CASSSRVAVGETQYF. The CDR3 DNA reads TGTGCCAGCAGCTCCAGGGTGGCGGTAGGAGAGACCCAGTACTTC.

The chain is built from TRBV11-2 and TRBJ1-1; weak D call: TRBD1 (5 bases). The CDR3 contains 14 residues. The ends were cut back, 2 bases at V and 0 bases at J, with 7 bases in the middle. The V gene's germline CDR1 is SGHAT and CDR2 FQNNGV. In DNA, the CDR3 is TGTGCCAGCAGCTTACAGGGATTGAACACTGAAGCTTTCTTT. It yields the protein CASSLQGLNTEAFF.

The CDR3 DNA is TGTGCCAGCAGCCAAGGGACAGCCAATCAGCCCCAGCATTTT. This sequence encodes CASSQGTANQPQHF. V gene TRBV14 combines with J gene TRBJ1-5; a weak D match, TRBD1 (6 bases). The germline V gene has CDR1 SGHDN and CDR2 FVKESK. The V gene lost 1 base and the J gene lost 3 bases, with 7 bases spanning the gap. The CDR3 runs 14 residues.

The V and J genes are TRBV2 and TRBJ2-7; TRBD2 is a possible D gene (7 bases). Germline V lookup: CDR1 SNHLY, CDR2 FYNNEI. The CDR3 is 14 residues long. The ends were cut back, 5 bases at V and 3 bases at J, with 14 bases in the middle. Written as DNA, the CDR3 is TGTGCCAGCAGTCACCCGGGGGGCCGCTACGAGCAGTACTTC. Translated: CASSHPGGRYEQYF.

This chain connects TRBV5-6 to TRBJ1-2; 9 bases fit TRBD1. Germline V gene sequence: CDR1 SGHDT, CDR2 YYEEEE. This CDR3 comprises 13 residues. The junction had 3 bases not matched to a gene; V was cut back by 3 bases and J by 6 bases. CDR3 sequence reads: CASSSRTGDGYTF. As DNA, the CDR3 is TGTGCCAGCAGCTCTCGGACAGGGGATGGCTACACCTTC. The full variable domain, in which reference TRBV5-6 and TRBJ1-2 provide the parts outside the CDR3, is DAGVTQSPTHLIKTRGQQVTLRCSPKSGHDTVSWYQQALGQGPQFIFQYYEEEERQRGNFPDRFSGHQFPNYSSELNVNALLLGDSALYLCASSSRTGDGYTFGSGTRLTVV.

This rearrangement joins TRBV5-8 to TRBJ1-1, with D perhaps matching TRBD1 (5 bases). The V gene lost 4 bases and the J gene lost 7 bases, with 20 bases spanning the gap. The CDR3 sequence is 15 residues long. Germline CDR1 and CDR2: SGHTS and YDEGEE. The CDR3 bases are TGTGCCAGCAGCGCTGGCCCCCAGGGAGGAGTTGAAGCTTTCTTT. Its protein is CASSAGPQGGVEAFF.

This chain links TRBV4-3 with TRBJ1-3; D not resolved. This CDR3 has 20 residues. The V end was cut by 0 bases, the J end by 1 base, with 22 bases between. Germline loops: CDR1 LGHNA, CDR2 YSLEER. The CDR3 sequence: CASSQDSCSDFSGSGNTIYF. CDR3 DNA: TGCGCCAGCAGCCAAGATAGTTGTTCGGACTTCTCGGGGTCTGGAAACACCATATATTTT.

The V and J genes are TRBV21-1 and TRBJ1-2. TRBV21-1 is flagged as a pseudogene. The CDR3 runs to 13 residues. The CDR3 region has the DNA TGTGCCAGCAGCAAAAGCATATTCTGGGGCTACACCTTC. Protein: CASSKSIFWGYTF.

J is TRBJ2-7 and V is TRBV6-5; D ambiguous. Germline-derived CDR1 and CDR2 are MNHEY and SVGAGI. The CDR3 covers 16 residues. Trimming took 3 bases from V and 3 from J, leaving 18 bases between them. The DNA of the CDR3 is TGTGCCAGCAGTTATGGTAGAAGGAGCTATCTCTACGAGCAGTACTTC. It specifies CASSYGRRSYLYEQYF.

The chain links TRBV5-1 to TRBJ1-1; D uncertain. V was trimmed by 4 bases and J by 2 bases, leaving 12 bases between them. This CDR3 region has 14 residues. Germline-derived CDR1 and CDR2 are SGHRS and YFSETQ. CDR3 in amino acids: CASSPTGANTEAFF. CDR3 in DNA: TGCGCCAGCAGCCCGACGGGAGCAAACACTGAAGCTTTCTTT.

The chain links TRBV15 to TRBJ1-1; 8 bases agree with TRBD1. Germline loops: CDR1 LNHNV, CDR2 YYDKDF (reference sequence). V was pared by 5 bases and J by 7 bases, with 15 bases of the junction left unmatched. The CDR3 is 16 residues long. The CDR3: CATSPVPGTGENEAFF. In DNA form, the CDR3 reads TGTGCCACCAGCCCGGTTCCCGGGACAGGAGAGAATGAAGCTTTCTTT. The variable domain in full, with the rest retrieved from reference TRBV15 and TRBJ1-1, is DAMVIQNPRYQVTQFGKPVTLSCSQTLNHNVMYWYQQKSSQAPKLLFHYYDKDFNNEADTPDNFQSRRPNTSFCFLDIRSPGLGDTAMYLCATSPVPGTGENEAFFGQGTRLTVV.

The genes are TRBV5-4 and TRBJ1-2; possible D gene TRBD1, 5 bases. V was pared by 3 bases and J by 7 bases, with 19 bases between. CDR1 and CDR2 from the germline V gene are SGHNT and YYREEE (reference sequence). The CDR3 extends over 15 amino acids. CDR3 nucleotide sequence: TGTGCCAGCAGCTCCACCTCGACAGCCCAGAGTGGCTACACCTTC. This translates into CASSSTSTAQSGYTF. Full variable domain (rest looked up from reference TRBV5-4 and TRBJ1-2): ETGVTQSPTHLIKTRGQQVTLRCSSQSGHNTVSWYQQALGQGPQFIFQYYREEENGRGNFPPRFSGLQFPNYSSELNVNALELDDSALYLCASSSTSTAQSGYTFGSGTRLTVV.

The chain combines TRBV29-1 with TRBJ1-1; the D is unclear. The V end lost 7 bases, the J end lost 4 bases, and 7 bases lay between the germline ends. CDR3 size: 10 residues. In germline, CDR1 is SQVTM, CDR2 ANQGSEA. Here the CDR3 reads CSGAATEAFF. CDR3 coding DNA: TGCAGCGGTGCGGCCACTGAAGCTTTCTTT.

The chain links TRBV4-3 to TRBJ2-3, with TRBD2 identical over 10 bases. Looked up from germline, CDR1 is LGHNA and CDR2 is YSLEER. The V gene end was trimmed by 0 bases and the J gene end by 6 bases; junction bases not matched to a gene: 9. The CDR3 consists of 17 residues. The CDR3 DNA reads TGCGCCAGCAGCCAAGAAACGCAGCGGGGGGGCATGGATACGCAGTATTTT. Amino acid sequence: CASSQETQRGGMDTQYF.